A single count supports the clone carrying this T cell receptor (beta chain). Deletions cut 0 bases from V and 3 bases from J, with 10 bases between. The V gene's germline CDR1 is SGHTS and CDR2 YDEGEE. This CDR3 spans 15 amino acids. The data are from a study of blood T cell repertoires in COVID-19. The wider study: Sample material is recorded as cDNA or gDNA derived from T cells, B-cell-depleted T cells, or PBMCs.

As handled by the study authors: Estimates of nucleated cell counts were drawn from the amplification of reference gene primers. Only in-frame clones appear in the TCRdb table, and some are missing; sequencing was by immunoSEQ multiplex PCR. V, J and clone size derive from that table, while D and trimming were established from the DNA sequence. The sample lists 180,000 or so clones, roughly 82% seen once, with approximately 9.1% in the top ten. The chain is built from TRBV5-8 and TRBJ2-1, with D possibly matching TRBD2 (5 bases). The source of this sequence is a woman aged 70-85 years with acute or convalescent COVID-19. Input material: peripheral blood. In DNA form, the CDR3 reads TGTGCCAGCAGCTTGGCGGGGTCTTACTACAATGAGCAGTTCTTC. Amino acids: CASSLAGSYYNEQFF.